This entry concerns a single TCR beta chain. No antigen is known for it. The sample belongs to a study of T cells expressing NK-cell markers. Study-wide results and caveats: One observes that, in several donors, these clonotypes were also the leading ones within the CD3+CD56-NKG2C+ fraction. Expanded NKG2C+ T cell clones had unclear HCMV specificity.

The TCR beta cDNA came from 5'RACE template switching with UMIs. TCRdb reprocessed the 5' RACE reads, with one entry per CDR3 protein and no DNA. This specimen shows roughly 160,000 distinct CDR3 sequences; the ten leading clones hold less than 20%. CDR3 length: 12 amino acids. CDR1 KGHDR and CDR2 SFDVKD come from the germline V gene. Material for sequencing was blood T cells: a sorted CD56 or NKG2C T cell subset, CD4+ or CD8+ T cells, or bulk PBMC T cells (not recorded which). The chain couples TRBV24-1 to TRBJ2-5; TCRdb outputs TRBD2, but without DNA this stays unchecked. The receptor was isolated from a woman between 18 and 70 years old in good health. This CDR3 is CATDGGGETQYF.